This T cell receptor (beta chain) stems from a study of shared clonotypes between healthy human individuals. Study background: The study used three CD4 naive, three CD4 memory, two CD8 naive and one CD8 memory plate per donor.

As processed by the authors: ImmunoSEQ supplied junction-only sequences lacking quality scores, so filtering was different. Produced via immunoSEQ multiplex PCR; TCRdb's table is partial and in-frame only. The V and J calls and clone size come from that table; D and trimming were worked out from the DNA. Altogether under 650,000 clones are present, about 95% being singletons, with the ten largest covering 0.06%. The table lists this clone with a count of one. The V and J ends lost 6 bases and 1 base respectively, with 15 bases between them. CDR1 and CDR2 (germline): SNHLY, FYNNEI. The CDR3 loop spans 15 amino acids. It was into CD45RA+ naive and CD45RA-negative memory subsets that the CD4+ cells were split.

The rearrangement joins TRBV2 to TRBJ1-1; D gene unclear. Sequencing used naive CD4+ T cells sorted from blood. Noted subset: CD45RA+ positively selected. The TCR sequence derives from a woman aged 30 to 39 in good health. As DNA, the CDR3 is TGTGCCAGCAGACTCAGTCGGCAACAGAACACTGAAGCTTTCTTT. It translates to CASRLSRQQNTEAFF.